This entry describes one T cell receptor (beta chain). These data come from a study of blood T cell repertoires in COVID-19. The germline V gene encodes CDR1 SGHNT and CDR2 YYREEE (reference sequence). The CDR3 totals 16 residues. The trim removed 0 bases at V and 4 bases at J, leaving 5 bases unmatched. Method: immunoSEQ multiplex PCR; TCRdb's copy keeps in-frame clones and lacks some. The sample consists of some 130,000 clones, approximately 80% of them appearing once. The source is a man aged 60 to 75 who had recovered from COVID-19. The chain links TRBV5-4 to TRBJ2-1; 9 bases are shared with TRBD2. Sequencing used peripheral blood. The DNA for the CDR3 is TGTGCCAGCAGCTTGGCGACTAGCGGCCCGTACAATGAGCAGTTCTTC. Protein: CASSLATSGPYNEQFF.